The source of this T cell receptor beta chain is a study of blood T cell repertoires in COVID-19. The wider study: Whether acute or convalescent, the COVID-19 samples came from the United States, Italy and Spain. Nucleic acid was either cDNA or gDNA, and it came from T cells, B-cell-depleted T cells, or PBMCs.

The protocol was immunoSEQ multiplex PCR, while the TCRdb copy is restricted to in-frame clones and leaves out a portion. The sample carries a few hundred thousand clones, approximately 85% recorded once. The CDR3 is made up of 13 amino acids. Germline CDR1 reads SEHNR; CDR2 reads FQNEAQ (reference sequence). Trimming pared 3 bases from V and 12 bases from J, leaving 17 bases between. The origin of this receptor is a woman aged 45-60 years with acute or convalescent COVID-19. The sequenced sample was peripheral blood. V is TRBV7-9 and J is TRBJ1-2, with a tentative D call TRBD1 (6 bases). DNA for the CDR3: TGTGCCAGCAGCTTGGGGGCAGGTTCAAGGGACACCTTC. The encoded protein is CASSLGAGSRDTF.